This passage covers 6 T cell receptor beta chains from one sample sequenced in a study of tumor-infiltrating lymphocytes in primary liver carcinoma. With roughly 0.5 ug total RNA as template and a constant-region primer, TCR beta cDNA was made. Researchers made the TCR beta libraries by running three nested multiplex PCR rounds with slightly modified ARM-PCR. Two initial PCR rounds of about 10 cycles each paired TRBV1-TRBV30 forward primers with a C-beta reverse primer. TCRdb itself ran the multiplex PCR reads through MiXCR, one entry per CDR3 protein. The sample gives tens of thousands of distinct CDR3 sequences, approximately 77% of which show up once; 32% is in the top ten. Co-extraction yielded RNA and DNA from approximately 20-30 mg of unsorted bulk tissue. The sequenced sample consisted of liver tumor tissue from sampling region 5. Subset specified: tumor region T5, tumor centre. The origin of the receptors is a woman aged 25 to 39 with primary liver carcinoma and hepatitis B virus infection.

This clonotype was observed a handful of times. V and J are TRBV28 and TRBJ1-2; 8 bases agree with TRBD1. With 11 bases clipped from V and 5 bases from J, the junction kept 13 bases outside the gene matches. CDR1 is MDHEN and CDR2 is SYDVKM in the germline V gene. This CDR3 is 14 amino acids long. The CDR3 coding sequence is TGTGCCGCTAGCTTAGGGACAGGAATATATGGCTACACCTTC. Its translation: CAASLGTGIYGYTF.

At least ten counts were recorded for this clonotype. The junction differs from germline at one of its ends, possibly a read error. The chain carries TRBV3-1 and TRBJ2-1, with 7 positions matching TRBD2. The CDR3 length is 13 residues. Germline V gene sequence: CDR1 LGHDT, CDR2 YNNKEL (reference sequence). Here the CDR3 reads CASSQDQGSRGEF. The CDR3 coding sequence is TGTGCCAGCAGCCAAGATCAAGGCAGTCGGGGGGAGTTC.

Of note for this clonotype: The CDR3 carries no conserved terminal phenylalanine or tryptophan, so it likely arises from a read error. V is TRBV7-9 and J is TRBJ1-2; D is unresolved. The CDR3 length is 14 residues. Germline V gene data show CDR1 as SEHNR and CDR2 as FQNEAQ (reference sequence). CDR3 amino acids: CPSNAGSGNYGYTL. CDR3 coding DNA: TGTCCCAGCAATGCGGGTTCGGGTAACTATGGCTACACCTTG.

The CDR3 loop is CASSPRGRKLFF. Here the CDR3 DNA reads TGTGCCAGCAGCCCCCGGGGAAGAAAACTGTTTTTT. The gene calls are TRBV11-2 and TRBJ1-4; D not resolved. Trimming left V 5 bases short and J 10 bases short, with 11 bases between. This CDR3 has 12 residues. Germline V gene data show CDR1 as SGHAT and CDR2 as FQNNGV.

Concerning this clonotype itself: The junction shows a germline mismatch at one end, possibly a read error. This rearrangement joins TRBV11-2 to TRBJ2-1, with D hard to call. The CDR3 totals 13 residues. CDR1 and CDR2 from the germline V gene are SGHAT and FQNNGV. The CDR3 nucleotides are TGCGCCAGCAGCTTTAATGATGCCTATGAGCAGTTCTTC. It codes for CASSFNDAYEQFF.

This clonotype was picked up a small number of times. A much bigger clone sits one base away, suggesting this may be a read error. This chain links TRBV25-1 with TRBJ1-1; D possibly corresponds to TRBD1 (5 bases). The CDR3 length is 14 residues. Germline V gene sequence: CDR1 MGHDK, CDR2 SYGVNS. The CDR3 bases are TGTGCCGGCAGTGAATTCTGGGGACCCACTGAAGCTTTCTTT. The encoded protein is CAGSEFWGPTEAFF.